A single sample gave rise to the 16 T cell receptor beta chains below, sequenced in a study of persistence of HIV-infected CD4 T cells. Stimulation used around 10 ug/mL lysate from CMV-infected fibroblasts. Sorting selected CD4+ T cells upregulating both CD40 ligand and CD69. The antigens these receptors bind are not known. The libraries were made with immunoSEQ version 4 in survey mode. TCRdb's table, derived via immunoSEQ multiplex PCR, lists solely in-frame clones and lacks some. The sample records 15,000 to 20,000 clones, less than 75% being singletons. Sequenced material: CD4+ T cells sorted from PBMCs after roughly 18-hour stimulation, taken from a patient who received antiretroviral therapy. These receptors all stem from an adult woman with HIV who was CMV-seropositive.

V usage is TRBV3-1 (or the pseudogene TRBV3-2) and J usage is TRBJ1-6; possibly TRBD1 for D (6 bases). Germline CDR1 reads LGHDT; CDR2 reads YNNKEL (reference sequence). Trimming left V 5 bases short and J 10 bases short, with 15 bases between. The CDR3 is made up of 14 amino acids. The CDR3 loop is CASSKGQSISPLHF. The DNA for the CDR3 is TGTGCCAGCAGCAAAGGACAGAGTATATCACCCCTCCACTTT.

DNA for the CDR3: TGTGCCAGCAGTGACCGTCTCCCGGGCCCTGAAGCTTTCTTT. Amino acids: CASSDRLPGPEAFF. The V call is TRBV25-1, the J call TRBJ1-1; D is ambiguous. CDR3 length: 14 amino acids. Germline V gene lookup returns CDR1 MGHDK and CDR2 SYGVNS. V was cut by 3 bases and J by 6 bases, with 14 bases left in between.

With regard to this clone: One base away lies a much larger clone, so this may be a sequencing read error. CDR3 DNA: TGTGCCAGCAGCTTATATCTCAAGGATAACTATGGCTACACCTTC. Translating gives CASSLYLKDNYGYTF. The gene calls are TRBV11-3 and TRBJ1-2; D is uncertain. Trimming shortened V by 2 bases and J by 1 base, and 11 bases separated the two germline ends. In germline, CDR1 is SGHNT, CDR2 YENEEA. This CDR3 is built from 15 residues.

The CDR3 bases are TGTGCCATCAGTGAGGGACAGTCTACTCAGCCCCAGCATTTT. Translating it yields CAISEGQSTQPQHF. V and J are TRBV10-3 and TRBJ1-5, with D possibly matching TRBD1 (6 bases). V lost 2 bases and J 6 bases, leaving 11 bases between the germline ends. The germline gives CDR1 ENHRY, CDR2 SYGVKD. The CDR3 has 14 amino acids.

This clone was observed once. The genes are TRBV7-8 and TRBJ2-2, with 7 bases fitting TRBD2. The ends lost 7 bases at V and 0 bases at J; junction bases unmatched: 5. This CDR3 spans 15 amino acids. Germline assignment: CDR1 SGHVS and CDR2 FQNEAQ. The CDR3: CASTRGGANTGELFF. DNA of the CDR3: TGTGCCAGCACCCGCGGGGGTGCGAACACCGGGGAGCTGTTTTTT.

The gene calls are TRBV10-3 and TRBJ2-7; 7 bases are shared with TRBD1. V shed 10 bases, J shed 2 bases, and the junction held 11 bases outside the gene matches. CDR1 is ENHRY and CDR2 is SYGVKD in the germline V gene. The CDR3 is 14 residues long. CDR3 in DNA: TGTGCCACTAGCCCGGACAGGCCCACCTACGAGCAGTACTTC. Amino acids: CATSPDRPTYEQYF.

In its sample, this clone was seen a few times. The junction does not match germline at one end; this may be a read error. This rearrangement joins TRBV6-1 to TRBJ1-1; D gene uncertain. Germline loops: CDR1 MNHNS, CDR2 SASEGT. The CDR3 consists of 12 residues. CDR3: CASREGNTEAFF. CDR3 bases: TGTGCCAGCAGGGAAGGGAACACTGAAGCTTTCTTT.

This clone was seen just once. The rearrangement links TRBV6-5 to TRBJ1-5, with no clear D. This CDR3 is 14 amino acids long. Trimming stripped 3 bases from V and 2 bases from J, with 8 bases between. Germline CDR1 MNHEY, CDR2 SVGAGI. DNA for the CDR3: TGTGCCAGCAGTTATATCCAGGGCAATCAGCCCCAGCATTTT. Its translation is CASSYIQGNQPQHF.

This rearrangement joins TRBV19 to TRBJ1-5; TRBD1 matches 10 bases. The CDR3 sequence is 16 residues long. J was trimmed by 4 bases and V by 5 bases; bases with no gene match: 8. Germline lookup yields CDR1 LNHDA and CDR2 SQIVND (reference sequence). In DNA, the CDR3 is TGTGCCAGTAGTGCCGGGACAGGGGCTGGTAATCAGCCCCAGCATTTT. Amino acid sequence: CASSAGTGAGNQPQHF. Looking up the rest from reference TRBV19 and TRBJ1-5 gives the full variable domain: DGGITQSPKYLFRKEGQNVTLSCEQNLNHDAMYWYRQDPGQGLRLIYYSQIVNDFQKGDIAEGYSVSREKKESFPLTVTSAQKNPTAFYLCASSAGTGAGNQPQHFGDGTRLSIL.

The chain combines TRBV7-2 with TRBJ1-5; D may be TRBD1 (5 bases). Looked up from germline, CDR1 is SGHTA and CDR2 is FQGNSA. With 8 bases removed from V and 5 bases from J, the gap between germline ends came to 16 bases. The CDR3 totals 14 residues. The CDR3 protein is CASRQPIHDQPQHF. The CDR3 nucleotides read TGTGCCAGCCGACAGCCTATACACGATCAGCCCCAGCATTTT.

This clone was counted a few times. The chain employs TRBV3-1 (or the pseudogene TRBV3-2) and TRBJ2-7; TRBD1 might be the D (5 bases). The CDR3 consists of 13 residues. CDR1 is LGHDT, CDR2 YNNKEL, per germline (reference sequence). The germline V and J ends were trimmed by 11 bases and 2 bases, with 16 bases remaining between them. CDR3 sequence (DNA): TGTGCCCTAATCCTTCAGGGAACCTACGAGCAGTACGTC. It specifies CALILQGTYEQYV.

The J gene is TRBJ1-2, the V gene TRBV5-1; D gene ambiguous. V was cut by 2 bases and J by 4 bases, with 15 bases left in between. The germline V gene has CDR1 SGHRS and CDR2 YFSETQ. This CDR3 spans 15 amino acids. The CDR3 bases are TGCGCCAGCAGCTTTGCGGGAGAGACTTTCTATGGCTACACCTTC. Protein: CASSFAGETFYGYTF.

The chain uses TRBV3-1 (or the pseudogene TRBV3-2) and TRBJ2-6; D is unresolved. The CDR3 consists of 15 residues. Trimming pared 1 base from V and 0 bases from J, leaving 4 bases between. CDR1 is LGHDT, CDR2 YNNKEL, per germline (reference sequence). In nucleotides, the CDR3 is TGTGCCAGCAGCCAAGGAGCCTCTGGGGCCAACGTCCTGACTTTC. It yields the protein CASSQGASGANVLTF.

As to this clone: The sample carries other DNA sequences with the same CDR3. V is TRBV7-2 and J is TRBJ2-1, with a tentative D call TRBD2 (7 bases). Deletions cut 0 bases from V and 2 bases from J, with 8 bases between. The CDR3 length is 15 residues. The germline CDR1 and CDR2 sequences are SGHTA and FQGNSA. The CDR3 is CASSLAGGPYNEQFF. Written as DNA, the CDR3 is TGTGCCAGCAGCTTAGCGGGGGGGCCCTACAATGAGCAGTTCTTC.

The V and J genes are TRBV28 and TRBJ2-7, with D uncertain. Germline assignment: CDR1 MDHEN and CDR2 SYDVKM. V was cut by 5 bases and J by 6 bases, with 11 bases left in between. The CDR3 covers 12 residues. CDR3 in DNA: TGTGCCAGCAGTGGCAGGCTTTTCGAGCAGTACGTC. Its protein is CASSGRLFEQYV.

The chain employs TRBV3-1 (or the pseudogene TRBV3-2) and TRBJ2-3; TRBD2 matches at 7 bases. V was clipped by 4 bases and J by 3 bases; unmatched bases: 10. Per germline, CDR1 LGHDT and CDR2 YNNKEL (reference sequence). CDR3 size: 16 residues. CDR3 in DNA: TGTGCCAGCAGCCCCGCCCGACTAGCTGGAACAGATACGCAGTATTTT. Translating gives CASSPARLAGTDTQYF.